This T cell receptor beta chain is from a study of T cell responses to AZD1222 COVID-19 vaccine. About this clone: Its matching antigen is unknown.

The V gene's germline CDR1 is SGHAT and CDR2 FQNNGV. Trimming removed 5 bases from V and 4 bases from J; junction bases left unmatched: 16. The CDR3 runs 17 residues. TCRdb keeps only in-frame clones here, not all; method: immunoSEQ multiplex PCR. The sample has about 47,000 clones; approximately 80% are singletons. Study-wide findings and caveats: Only a handful of AZD1222 recipients were seropositive at baseline. Spike-specific TCR breadth rose after two AZD1222 doses, and depth rose as well. Clonal diversity was possibly underestimated, and white British individuals and females predominated among donors. Nearly half of the spike-specific TCRs reportedly recognize variant regions that carry no mutations.

Here the sequenced sample was peripheral blood, taken on day 0 of MenACWY control vaccination. The clonotype was recovered from an adult in good health. This chain connects TRBV11-2 to TRBJ1-2, with TRBD1 matching over 7 bases. The CDR3 is CASSPPWGQLTIYGYTF. As DNA, the CDR3 is TGTGCCAGCAGCCCCCCGTGGGGACAGCTTACGATCTATGGCTACACCTTC.